This note documents a single T cell receptor beta chain sequence. CDR3 length equals 15 residues. V lost 2 bases and J 3 bases, leaving 11 bases between the germline ends. Germline CDR1 MNHEY, CDR2 SVGAGI. The sample belongs to a study of control samples from healthy donors and cancer patients. This table comes from immunoSEQ multiplex PCR, and its TCRdb copy is limited to in-frame clones, with some not included. This sample carries under 70,000 clones, roughly 87% of them seen once, and the ten largest clones take roughly 3.8%. The rearrangement uses TRBV6-5 and TRBJ1-3; D is unresolved. Source material: blood. The clonotype comes from a man in his fifties or sixties in good health. The DNA for the CDR3 is TGTGCCAGCAGTTACACCAACCCCGTTGGAAACACCATATATTTT. As protein: CASSYTNPVGNTIYF.